Below, 25 T cell receptor beta chains from the same sample are listed, as sequenced in a study of T cell changes during pregnancy in multiple sclerosis (dated by TCRdb to about 2019). The library was made by the immunoSEQ multiplex PCR assay. This immuneACCESS table, as held by TCRdb, lists in-frame sequences with V and J called but not all clones. Of the missing ones, under half trace to an unresolved V gene in checked studies; the others have no known cause. A total of tens of thousands of clones appear in this sample, about 90% of them only once. Under 0.45% of the sample is taken by the ten largest. The source material was CD4+ T cells from peripheral blood mononuclear cells, sampled after pregnancy. The origin of the receptors is a female donor in good health, enrolled as a control in a pregnancy study.

J is TRBJ2-1 and V is TRBV28; 7 bases fit TRBD1. This CDR3 has 13 residues. CDR1 is MDHEN and CDR2 is SYDVKM in the germline V gene. The J segment lost 10 bases and the V segment lost 5 bases, leaving 8 bases of the junction unmatched. This chain's CDR3 is CASSRDSSGEQFF. In DNA, the CDR3 is TGTGCCAGCAGTCGGGACAGTTCGGGAGAGCAGTTCTTC. The variable domain in full, completed from reference TRBV28 and TRBJ2-1, reads DVKVTQSSRYLVKRTGEKVFLECVQDMDHENMFWYRQDPGLGLRLIYFSYDVKMKEKGDIPEGYSVSREKKERFSLILESASTNQTSMYLCASSRDSSGEQFFGPGTRLTVL.

This chain connects TRBV27 to TRBJ1-4; maybe TRBD1 (5 bases). This CDR3 is 17 amino acids long. Between the trimmed V and J ends, which lost 5 bases and 4 bases, there was a span of 20 bases. Looked up from germline, CDR1 is MNHEY and CDR2 is SMNVEV (reference sequence). The DNA of the CDR3 is TGTGCCAGCAGTGCCCCGGGACTGCTGCGGGGTAATGAAAAACTGTTTTTT. Encoded protein: CASSAPGLLRGNEKLFF.

The V and J genes are TRBV19 and TRBJ1-1; 10 bases line up with TRBD1. The CDR3 extends over 15 amino acids. Germline V gives CDR1 LNHDA, CDR2 SQIVND (reference sequence). The V gene end was trimmed by 1 base and the J gene end by 7 bases; junction bases not matched to a gene: 6. The CDR3 sequence is CASSIGGQGRNEAFF. CDR3 in DNA: TGTGCCAGTAGTATAGGGGGACAGGGGAGAAATGAAGCTTTCTTT.

The J gene is TRBJ1-3, the V gene TRBV7-2, with D possibly being TRBD1 (6 bases). The length of the CDR3 is 15 residues. Trimming shortened V by 1 base and J by 4 bases, and 11 bases separated the two germline ends. Looked up from germline, CDR1 is SGHTA and CDR2 is FQGNSA. The CDR3 protein is CASSLVAGAGNTIYF. For the CDR3, the DNA is TGTGCCAGCAGCTTAGTCGCAGGGGCCGGAAACACCATATATTTT.

The chain uses TRBV7-6 and TRBJ1-4; 8 bases agree with TRBD1. With V trimmed by 5 bases and J by 5 bases, 4 bases remained unmatched. This CDR3 region has 14 residues. CDR1 SGHVS and CDR2 FNYEAQ come from the germline V gene. The CDR3 nucleotides read TGTGCCAGCAGCGGGGGACAGGTCAATGAAAAACTGTTTTTT. Translation: CASSGGQVNEKLFF. Using reference TRBV7-6 and TRBJ1-4 for the parts outside the CDR3, the full variable domain is GAGVSQSPRYKVTKRGQDVALRCDPISGHVSLYWYRQALGQGPEFLTYFNYEAQQDKSGLPNDRFSAERPEGSISTLTIQRTEQRDSAMYRCASSGGQVNEKLFFGSGTQLSVL.

V gene TRBV30 combines with J gene TRBJ2-5, with D tentatively TRBD1 (5 bases). The ends were cut back, 1 base at V and 5 bases at J, with 11 bases in the middle. The CDR3 has 13 amino acids. Germline loops: CDR1 GTSNPN, CDR2 SVGIG (reference sequence). The CDR3 DNA sequence: TGTGCCTGGAGTGGTGGGGCCCAGGAGACCCAGTACTTC. Its translation is CAWSGGAQETQYF.

The chain links TRBV30 to TRBJ1-2; TRBD1 matches 10 bases. Germline CDR1 GTSNPN, CDR2 SVGIG (reference sequence). V lost 0 bases and J lost 7; bases outside the gene matches: 8. The CDR3 is 15 amino acids. CDR3 amino acids: CAWSVGWTGGGGYTF. CDR3 nucleotide sequence: TGTGCCTGGAGTGTAGGATGGACAGGGGGTGGTGGCTACACCTTC.

This chain joins TRBV5-4 and TRBJ2-3; 11 positions match TRBD2. V trimming: 4 bases; J trimming: 6 bases; junction bases outside the gene matches: 13. Germline CDR1 is SGHNT and CDR2 is YYREEE (reference sequence). The CDR3 length is 17 residues. Here the CDR3 DNA reads TGTGCCAGCAGCGATCCCAGACTAGCGGGGTCGGCGGATACGCAGTATTTT. It codes for CASSDPRLAGSADTQYF.

This chain joins TRBV11-2 and TRBJ1-2; 9 positions match TRBD1. The CDR3 consists of 14 residues. The germline CDR1 and CDR2 sequences are SGHAT and FQNNGV. After removal of 5 bases from V and 4 bases from J, the junction contained 5 bases not matched to a gene. The CDR3 region is CASSQRQGGYGYTF. The CDR3 region has the DNA TGTGCCAGCAGCCAAAGACAGGGGGGCTATGGCTACACCTTC.

V is TRBV18 and J is TRBJ2-3; D ambiguous. V was shortened by 3 bases and J by 0 bases, with 13 bases between the two germline ends. CDR1 is KGHSH, CDR2 LQKENI, per germline. There are 16 residues in the CDR3. DNA for the CDR3: TGTGCCAGCTCACCCTGGCAGATAATTAGCACAGATACGCAGTATTTT. It yields the protein CASSPWQIISTDTQYF.

The chain links TRBV6-5 to TRBJ2-3; 8 bases are a match to TRBD2. After removal of 6 bases from V and 1 base from J, the junction contained 3 bases not matched to a gene. The CDR3 runs 14 residues. Germline V gene sequence: CDR1 MNHEY, CDR2 SVGAGI. Written as DNA, the CDR3 is TGTGCCAGCAGACCGGGGGGGCGCACAGATACGCAGTATTTT. Translating gives CASRPGGRTDTQYF.

The genes are TRBV29-1 and TRBJ1-5, with 11 bases fitting TRBD1. This CDR3 contains 15 residues. The germline V gene encodes CDR1 SQVTM and CDR2 ANQGSEA. With 6 bases clipped from V and 5 bases from J, the junction kept 9 bases outside the gene matches. CDR3 sequence reads: CSVAGGQGVYQPQHF. CDR3 bases: TGCAGCGTGGCGGGGGGACAGGGGGTGTATCAGCCCCAGCATTTT. Supplemented by reference TRBV29-1 and TRBJ1-5, the full variable domain reads SAVISQKPSRDICQRGTSLTIQCQVDSQVTMMFWYRQQPGQSLTLIATANQGSEATYESGFVIDKFPISRPNLTFSTLTVSNMSPEDSSIYLCSVAGGQGVYQPQHFGDGTRLSIL.

V usage is TRBV7-6 and J usage is TRBJ1-3, with a possible D match to TRBD1 (5 bases). This CDR3 contains 15 residues. Germline V gene data show CDR1 as SGHVS and CDR2 as FNYEAQ. Trimming pared 0 bases from V and 4 bases from J, leaving 10 bases between. The CDR3 DNA sequence: TGTGCCAGCAGCTTAGCTCCGGGGGAAGGAAACACCATATATTTT. It yields the protein CASSLAPGEGNTIYF. The whole variable domain, filled in from reference TRBV7-6 and TRBJ1-3, reads GAGVSQSPRYKVTKRGQDVALRCDPISGHVSLYWYRQALGQGPEFLTYFNYEAQQDKSGLPNDRFSAERPEGSISTLTIQRTEQRDSAMYRCASSLAPGEGNTIYFGEGSWLTVV.

This chain connects TRBV6-4 to TRBJ2-1; TRBD2 aligns across 15 bases. With 4 bases clipped from V and 4 bases from J, the junction kept 2 bases outside the gene matches. The CDR3 consists of 16 residues. The germline V gene has CDR1 MRHNA and CDR2 SNTAGT. CDR3: CASSAGTSGRYNEQFF. The CDR3 region has the DNA TGTGCCAGCAGTGCAGGGACTAGCGGGAGGTACAATGAGCAGTTCTTC.

The chain is built from TRBV4-1 and TRBJ2-7; 10 bases fit TRBD2. CDR1 is MGHRA, CDR2 YSYEKL, per germline. Trimming cost V 1 base and J 3 bases; bases outside gene matches: 3. This CDR3 region has 15 residues. The CDR3 is CASSQGLAGVYEQYF. CDR3 in DNA: TGCGCCAGCAGCCAAGGGCTAGCGGGAGTCTACGAGCAGTACTTC.

This chain joins TRBV9 and TRBJ2-5; 11 nucleotides agree with TRBD2. Germline values: CDR1 SGDLS, CDR2 YYNGEE. J was trimmed by 2 bases and V by 3 bases; bases with no gene match: 9. The length of the CDR3 is 17 residues. The CDR3 loop is CASSASGGTAPQETQYF. CDR3 DNA: TGTGCCAGCAGCGCTAGCGGGGGGACCGCCCCACAAGAGACCCAGTACTTC.

The rearrangement links TRBV4-3 to TRBJ2-1; 7 bases align to TRBD2. The CDR3 sequence is 15 residues long. Germline V lookup: CDR1 LGHNA, CDR2 YSLEER. V shed 0 bases, J shed 6 bases, and the junction held 5 bases outside the gene matches. This CDR3 is CASSQDLGGGNEQFF. CDR3 bases: TGCGCCAGCAGCCAAGATCTAGGCGGGGGCAATGAGCAGTTCTTC.

The J gene is TRBJ1-5, the V gene TRBV28; D is unresolved. This CDR3 spans 14 amino acids. Germline assignment: CDR1 MDHEN and CDR2 SYDVKM. With 4 bases removed from V and 2 bases from J, the gap between germline ends came to 9 bases. The CDR3 protein is CASSSLARNQPQHF. The CDR3 DNA reads TGTGCCAGCAGTTCGTTAGCTCGCAATCAGCCCCAGCATTTT.

The V gene is TRBV7-8, the J gene TRBJ1-3, with 7 bases aligning to TRBD1. This CDR3 is built from 15 residues. Per the germline V gene, CDR1 is SGHVS and CDR2 is FQNEAQ. The V gene end was trimmed by 5 bases and the J gene end by 3 bases; junction bases not matched to a gene: 7. The CDR3 spells CASSPTGVRGNTIYF. As DNA, the CDR3 is TGTGCCAGCAGCCCAACAGGGGTACGTGGAAACACCATATATTTT.

The chain carries TRBV11-2 and TRBJ2-5, with a weak D call TRBD2 (6 bases). CDR1 and CDR2 (germline): SGHAT, FQNNGV. This CDR3 is 16 amino acids long. The germline V and J ends were trimmed by 5 bases and 0 bases, with 16 bases remaining between them. This CDR3 reads CASSRGLRGYQETQYF. The CDR3 nucleotides read TGTGCCAGCAGCCGCGGACTACGGGGATACCAAGAGACCCAGTACTTC.

The chain uses TRBV6-5 and TRBJ2-2; 7 bases match TRBD1. Trimming cost V 4 bases and J 5 bases; bases outside gene matches: 10. Germline V lookup: CDR1 MNHEY, CDR2 SVGAGI. This CDR3 has 16 amino acids. In nucleotides, the CDR3 is TGTGCCAGCAGTTTCTCCCAGGGGGTAGGGACCGGGGAGCTGTTTTTT. Amino acid sequence: CASSFSQGVGTGELFF.

V is TRBV7-2 and J is TRBJ2-1, with D possibly TRBD2 on 7 matching bases. Germline CDR1 SGHTA, CDR2 FQGNSA. CDR3 length: 17 residues. The V and J ends lost 0 bases and 7 bases respectively, with 19 bases between them. CDR3 amino acids: CASSLAVAGRGQNEQFF. The DNA of the CDR3 is TGTGCCAGCAGCTTAGCAGTAGCGGGCAGGGGCCAGAATGAGCAGTTCTTC. The whole variable domain, remainder taken from reference TRBV7-2 and TRBJ2-1, is GAGVSQSPSNKVTEKGKDVELRCDPISGHTALYWYRQSLGQGLEFLIYFQGNSAPDKSGLPSDRFSAERTGGSVSTLTIQRTQQEDSAVYLCASSLAVAGRGQNEQFFGPGTRLTVL.

The chain is built from TRBV19 and TRBJ2-2; the match to TRBD2 covers 7 bases. The ends lost 4 bases at V and 7 bases at J; junction bases unmatched: 6. This CDR3 has 14 residues. Germline V gene data show CDR1 as LNHDA and CDR2 as SQIVND (reference sequence). The CDR3: CASSTSRDYGELFF. CDR3 nucleotides: TGTGCCAGTAGTACAAGCCGGGACTACGGGGAGCTGTTTTTT.

The V call is TRBV19, the J call TRBJ2-3; 10 bases are shared with TRBD2. The CDR3 contains 15 residues. Germline V gene data show CDR1 as LNHDA and CDR2 as SQIVND (reference sequence). V lost 4 bases and J lost 5; bases outside the gene matches: 6. The CDR3 DNA reads TGTGCCAGTAGTACCCTAGCGGGAGTGGGAGATACGCAGTATTTT. Its protein product is CASSTLAGVGDTQYF.

This rearrangement joins TRBV6-1 to TRBJ1-1, with D tentatively TRBD1 (6 bases). V was pared by 4 bases and J by 7 bases, with 22 bases between. This CDR3 is 16 amino acids long. Germline CDR1 and CDR2: MNHNS and SASEGT. The CDR3 region has the DNA TGTGCCAGCAGTGTGCCCCCTATCGACAGGCCTAATGAAGCTTTCTTT. Amino acids: CASSVPPIDRPNEAFF.